The rows below give T cell receptor beta chains drawn from one sample of a study of T cell responses to AZD1222 COVID-19 vaccine. The protocol was immunoSEQ multiplex PCR, while the TCRdb copy is restricted to in-frame clones and leaves out a portion. Here the sample spans 86,000 or so clones, roughly 90% being singletons. The sequences come from peripheral blood, collected 28 days after the second AZD1222 dose. These receptors all stem from an adult who received the AZD1222 COVID-19 vaccine. CDR3s include the opening cysteine and the closing phenylalanine or tryptophan. D genes are given only for firm matches. Clone size, where shown, is once, few, many, or a class for clones that have expanded.

CDR3 DNA: TGCAGCGTTGAAGATGGAGGGTACGAGCAGTACTTC
CDR3 protein: CSVEDGGYEQYF
clone size: -
D gene: -
V gene: TRBV29-1
J gene: TRBJ2-7

CDR3 DNA: TGTGCCAGCTCACCACCTATGTCGGGAATCTACAATGAGCAGTTCTTC
CDR3 protein: CASSPPMSGIYNEQFF
clone size: -
D gene: -
V gene: TRBV18
J gene: TRBJ2-1

CDR3 DNA: TGCGCCAGCAGCCAAGACAGGGGCACCTACAATGAGCAGTTCTTC
CDR3 protein: CASSQDRGTYNEQFF
clone size: -
D gene: -
V gene: TRBV4-1
J gene: TRBJ2-1

CDR3 DNA: TGTGCCAGCAGTGTGGGACTAGCGAGTGGGGATACGCAGTATTTT
CDR3 protein: CASSVGLASGDTQYF
clone size: -
D gene: TRBD2
V gene: TRBV6-4
J gene: TRBJ2-3

CDR3 DNA: TGCAGCGTTGAGACCCGGGACAACTACAATGAGCAGTTCTTC
CDR3 protein: CSVETRDNYNEQFF
clone size: -
D gene: -
V gene: TRBV29-1
J gene: TRBJ2-1

CDR3 DNA: TGTGCCAGCAGAAACGCGGGCCAAGAGACCCAGTACTTC
CDR3 protein: CASRNAGQETQYF
clone size: -
D gene: -
V gene: TRBV6-6
J gene: TRBJ2-5

CDR3 DNA: TGTGCCAGCAGCCAATACTCAGGGCTAGCGGGAGCCCTCGGGGCCGGGGAGCTGTTTTTT
CDR3 protein: CASSQYSGLAGALGAGELFF
clone size: -
D gene: TRBD2
V gene: TRBV4-2
J gene: TRBJ2-2

CDR3 DNA: TGCGCCAGCAGCCCCGGGGCGGGACAGGGTTTTTACGAGCAGTACTTC
CDR3 protein: CASSPGAGQGFYEQYF
clone size: -
D gene: TRBD1
V gene: TRBV5-1
J gene: TRBJ2-7

CDR3 DNA: TGTGCCAGCAGCCAGCTCACTAGGGGAGAGACCCAGTACTTC
CDR3 protein: CASSQLTRGETQYF
clone size: -
D gene: -
V gene: TRBV7-2
J gene: TRBJ2-5

CDR3 DNA: TGTGCCAGTAGTTTCAGGGTCTGGAACACTGAAGCTTTCTTT
CDR3 protein: CASSFRVWNTEAFF
clone size: -
D gene: -
V gene: TRBV19
J gene: TRBJ1-1

CDR3 DNA: TGTGCCAGCAGTCAAACAGGGTTGAGCAATCAGCCCCAGCATTTT
CDR3 protein: CASSQTGLSNQPQHF
clone size: -
D gene: -
V gene: TRBV7-9
J gene: TRBJ1-5

CDR3 DNA: TGTGCCAGTAGTATGGGGGGGACGCTTCGCCCTGGGGCCAACGTCCTGACTTTC
CDR3 protein: CASSMGGTLRPGANVLTF
clone size: -
D gene: TRBD2
V gene: TRBV19
J gene: TRBJ2-6

CDR3 DNA: TGTGCCAGTAGCGAAACAGGCCATAGCAATCAGCCCCAGCATTTT
CDR3 protein: CASSETGHSNQPQHF
clone size: -
D gene: -
V gene: TRBV19
J gene: TRBJ1-5

CDR3 DNA: TGTGCCAGCAGCATGCCGGGGGTCGAAAAACTGTTTTTT
CDR3 protein: CASSMPGVEKLFF
clone size: -
D gene: -
V gene: TRBV7-2
J gene: TRBJ1-4

CDR3 DNA: TGTGCCAGTAGTCTCCAAGACCTGACTAGCTCTGGAAACACCATATATTTT
CDR3 protein: CASSLQDLTSSGNTIYF
clone size: once
D gene: -
V gene: TRBV19
J gene: TRBJ1-3

CDR3 DNA: TGTGCCATCAGTGAAACTAGCGGGCTAAGGGGTGAGCAGTTCTTC
CDR3 protein: CAISETSGLRGEQFF
clone size: -
D gene: TRBD2
V gene: TRBV10-3
J gene: TRBJ2-1

CDR3 DNA: TGTGCCAGCAGCCAAGATCCCGGACGGCTCGACAATGAGCAGTTCTTC
CDR3 protein: CASSQDPGRLDNEQFF
clone size: -
D gene: -
V gene: TRBV4-2
J gene: TRBJ2-1

CDR3 DNA: TGTGCCAGCAGCTTGCCCGGGACACCGGATACGCAGTATTTT
CDR3 protein: CASSLPGTPDTQYF
clone size: -
D gene: -
V gene: TRBV5-4
J gene: TRBJ2-3

CDR3 DNA: TGCAGCGTTGAGGAGGCGTGGGCACAAGAGACCCAGTACTTC
CDR3 protein: CSVEEAWAQETQYF
clone size: -
D gene: -
V gene: TRBV29-1
J gene: TRBJ2-5

CDR3 DNA: TGTGCCAGCAGCGGGGAGTTAAGAACCTATGGCTACACCTTC
CDR3 protein: CASSGELRTYGYTF
clone size: -
D gene: -
V gene: TRBV7-8
J gene: TRBJ1-2

CDR3 DNA: TGTGCCAGCAGCTTAAACAGGATGTACGAGCAGTACTTC
CDR3 protein: CASSLNRMYEQYF
clone size: few
D gene: -
V gene: TRBV7-8
J gene: TRBJ2-7

CDR3 DNA: TGTGCCAGCAGCCCCATGGGCGGGAGCTCCTACAATGAGCAGTTCTTC
CDR3 protein: CASSPMGGSSYNEQFF
clone size: once
D gene: TRBD2
V gene: TRBV5-4
J gene: TRBJ2-1

CDR3 DNA: TGTGCCAGCAGCTCAGGACAGGGGGCAGCCTACGAGCAGTACTTC
CDR3 protein: CASSSGQGAAYEQYF
clone size: -
D gene: TRBD1
V gene: TRBV13
J gene: TRBJ2-7

CDR3 DNA: TGCGCCAGCAGCTTGGTCTCCGGGACAGGCAAAGAGACCCAGTACTTC
CDR3 protein: CASSLVSGTGKETQYF
clone size: -
D gene: TRBD1
V gene: TRBV5-1
J gene: TRBJ2-5

CDR3 DNA: TGTGCCAGCAGCAGAGGACTAACTTACTATGGCTACACCTTC
CDR3 protein: CASSRGLTYYGYTF
clone size: -
D gene: -
V gene: TRBV6-4
J gene: TRBJ1-2

CDR3 DNA: TGTGCCAGCAGCCCCTCGCGCTCGTCCTACGAGCAGTACTTC
CDR3 protein: CASSPSRSSYEQYF
clone size: -
D gene: -
V gene: TRBV3-1/TRBV3-2
J gene: TRBJ2-7

CDR3 DNA: TGTGCCAGCCAAAAGTCCCGGGACAGGTTTGAGTATGGCTACACCTTC
CDR3 protein: CASQKSRDRFEYGYTF
clone size: once
D gene: TRBD1
V gene: TRBV19
J gene: TRBJ1-2

CDR3 DNA: TGTGCCAGCAGCTGGACGGAGGGGGACACGCAGTATTTT
CDR3 protein: CASSWTEGDTQYF
clone size: -
D gene: -
V gene: TRBV11-2
J gene: TRBJ2-3

CDR3 DNA: TGTGCCAGCAGTTTACTCCCGAAGGTCGGGAACACTGAAGCTTTCTTT
CDR3 protein: CASSLLPKVGNTEAFF
clone size: -
D gene: -
V gene: TRBV27
J gene: TRBJ1-1

CDR3 DNA: TGTGCTAGTGGTTTGCAGGGACTGAGCACTGAAGCTTTCTTT
CDR3 protein: CASGLQGLSTEAFF
clone size: -
D gene: -
V gene: TRBV12-5
J gene: TRBJ1-1

CDR3 DNA: TGCGCCAGCAGCCAACAGCGAGACTTCTCCTACGAGCAGTACTTC
CDR3 protein: CASSQQRDFSYEQYF
clone size: -
D gene: -
V gene: TRBV4-3
J gene: TRBJ2-7

CDR3 DNA: TGTGCCAGCAGTTTAACGGACAACACCGGGGAGCTGTTTTTT
CDR3 protein: CASSLTDNTGELFF
clone size: -
D gene: -
V gene: TRBV27
J gene: TRBJ2-2

CDR3 DNA: TGTGCCAGCCATGTCGGCGGCCGAAATGAAAAACTGTTTTTT
CDR3 protein: CASHVGGRNEKLFF
clone size: -
D gene: -
V gene: TRBV28
J gene: TRBJ1-4

CDR3 DNA: TGTGCCAGCAGCTTATCTGGGGGCTCTGGTCAGCCCCAGCATTTT
CDR3 protein: CASSLSGGSGQPQHF
clone size: -
D gene: -
V gene: TRBV7-8
J gene: TRBJ1-5

CDR3 DNA: TGTGCCAGCAGTCCAGGGGGCCGGGGCTACACCTTC
CDR3 protein: CASSPGGRGYTF
clone size: -
D gene: TRBD1
V gene: TRBV28
J gene: TRBJ1-2

CDR3 DNA: TGTGCCTGGAGTCCTGGGTCTCACATCACCGGGAAGGACTATGGCTACACCTTC
CDR3 protein: CAWSPGSHITGKDYGYTF
clone size: -
D gene: -
V gene: TRBV30
J gene: TRBJ1-2

CDR3 DNA: TGTGCCAGCAGCTTAGAAGGGGTCAATGAGCAGTTCTTC
CDR3 protein: CASSLEGVNEQFF
clone size: few
D gene: -
V gene: TRBV11-3
J gene: TRBJ2-1

CDR3 DNA: TGTGCCAGCGGCTCGTTTGGGAGGCATGAAAAACTGTTTTTT
CDR3 protein: CASGSFGRHEKLFF
clone size: -
D gene: -
V gene: TRBV28
J gene: TRBJ1-4

CDR3 DNA: TGTGCCAGCAGCCCTCCCCGGGGGAGATCGGGGACAGAAGAGACCCAGTACTTC
CDR3 protein: CASSPPRGRSGTEETQYF
clone size: -
D gene: -
V gene: TRBV9
J gene: TRBJ2-5

CDR3 DNA: TGTGCCACCAGCAGAGTAGGACTGAACTCTGGGGCCAACGTCCTGACTTTC
CDR3 protein: CATSRVGLNSGANVLTF
clone size: -
D gene: -
V gene: TRBV15
J gene: TRBJ2-6

CDR3 DNA: TGTGCCAGCAGCTTAGGGGACAGAAATAATTCACCCCTCCACTTT
CDR3 protein: CASSLGDRNNSPLHF
clone size: -
D gene: TRBD1
V gene: TRBV7-8
J gene: TRBJ1-6

CDR3 DNA: TGTGCCAGTAGTATAACCCGGGCAGGGCAAATGAACACTGAAGCTTTCTTT
CDR3 protein: CASSITRAGQMNTEAFF
clone size: once
D gene: -
V gene: TRBV19
J gene: TRBJ1-1

CDR3 DNA: TGCGCCACCTGGGACAGGGCTGGGGGCTACACCTTC
CDR3 protein: CATWDRAGGYTF
clone size: -
D gene: TRBD1
V gene: TRBV5-1
J gene: TRBJ1-2

CDR3 DNA: TGTGCCAGCAGCTTTTCAGGGGGTGTTGAGCAGTTCTTC
CDR3 protein: CASSFSGGVEQFF
clone size: -
D gene: TRBD1
V gene: TRBV7-7
J gene: TRBJ2-1

CDR3 DNA: TGTGCCAGCAGCTCCCCGGGGACTGGGGCCAACGTCCTGACTTTC
CDR3 protein: CASSSPGTGANVLTF
clone size: -
D gene: -
V gene: TRBV9
J gene: TRBJ2-6

CDR3 DNA: TGTGCCAGCTCTCTAGACAGGAACACTGAAGCTTTCTTT
CDR3 protein: CASSLDRNTEAFF
clone size: -
D gene: -
V gene: TRBV18
J gene: TRBJ1-1

CDR3 DNA: TGTGCCAGCAGCATCTGGACTAGCGGCTCCTACGAGCAGTACTTC
CDR3 protein: CASSIWTSGSYEQYF
clone size: -
D gene: TRBD2
V gene: TRBV7-2
J gene: TRBJ2-7

CDR3 DNA: TGTGCCAGCAGTGAAGAGCTGGCCCCGGTTGAAGCTTTCTTT
CDR3 protein: CASSEELAPVEAFF
clone size: -
D gene: -
V gene: TRBV2
J gene: TRBJ1-1

CDR3 DNA: TGCGCCAGCAGCCCACGACAGCCGGGTTATGGCTACACCTTC
CDR3 protein: CASSPRQPGYGYTF
clone size: -
D gene: -
V gene: TRBV5-1
J gene: TRBJ1-2

CDR3 DNA: TGTGCCAGCAGCCTGTGGGCATTCGTGGGAGAGACCCAGTACTTC
CDR3 protein: CASSLWAFVGETQYF
clone size: -
D gene: -
V gene: TRBV7-8
J gene: TRBJ2-5

CDR3 DNA: TGCGCCAGCAGCCAAGAGGACCTTTCTTATCAGCCCCAGCATTTT
CDR3 protein: CASSQEDLSYQPQHF
clone size: -
D gene: -
V gene: TRBV4-1
J gene: TRBJ1-5

CDR3 DNA: TGTGCCAGCAGTGGGGGTGCGGGGGCCACCGGCGAGCAGTACTTC
CDR3 protein: CASSGGAGATGEQYF
clone size: -
D gene: -
V gene: TRBV11-3
J gene: TRBJ2-7

CDR3 DNA: TGTGCCAGCAGTTTCAGGCACACACAAGCTTTCTTT
CDR3 protein: CASSFRHTQAFF
clone size: -
D gene: -
V gene: TRBV12-3/TRBV12-4
J gene: TRBJ1-1

CDR3 DNA: TGTGCCAGCAGCTCACCAGACAGGCTGAACACTGAAGCTTTCTTT
CDR3 protein: CASSSPDRLNTEAFF
clone size: -
D gene: -
V gene: TRBV28
J gene: TRBJ1-1

CDR3 DNA: TGTGCCAGCAGCCCTGAGGGGGGGAGCTCCTACGAGCAGTACTTC
CDR3 protein: CASSPEGGSSYEQYF
clone size: -
D gene: -
V gene: TRBV7-9
J gene: TRBJ2-7

CDR3 DNA: TGTGCCAGCAGCCCCCGATCATATAGCAATCAGCCCCAGCATTTT
CDR3 protein: CASSPRSYSNQPQHF
clone size: -
D gene: -
V gene: TRBV5-5
J gene: TRBJ1-5

CDR3 DNA: TGTGCCAGCAGTGTATCGACAGGGGGGGCCTACGAGCAGTACTTC
CDR3 protein: CASSVSTGGAYEQYF
clone size: -
D gene: TRBD1
V gene: TRBV6-4
J gene: TRBJ2-7

CDR3 DNA: TGTGCCAGCTCACCACAGGCAGGCGCAACTAATGAAAAACTGTTTTTT
CDR3 protein: CASSPQAGATNEKLFF
clone size: -
D gene: -
V gene: TRBV18
J gene: TRBJ1-4

CDR3 DNA: TGTGCCACCAGCAGAGAGGGTACGGGGAACACAGATACGCAGTATTTT
CDR3 protein: CATSREGTGNTDTQYF
clone size: -
D gene: -
V gene: TRBV15
J gene: TRBJ2-3

CDR3 DNA: TGTGCCAGCAGTTTATTAACGGCCCCGAACACCGGGGAGCTGTTTTTT
CDR3 protein: CASSLLTAPNTGELFF
clone size: -
D gene: -
V gene: TRBV27
J gene: TRBJ2-2